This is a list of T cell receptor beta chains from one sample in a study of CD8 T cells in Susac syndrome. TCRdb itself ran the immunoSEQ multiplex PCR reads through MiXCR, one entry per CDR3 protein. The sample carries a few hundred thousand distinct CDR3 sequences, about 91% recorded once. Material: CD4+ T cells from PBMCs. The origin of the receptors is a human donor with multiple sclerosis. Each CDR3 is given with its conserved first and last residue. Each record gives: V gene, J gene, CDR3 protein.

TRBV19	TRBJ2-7	CASSTRGKRHEQYF
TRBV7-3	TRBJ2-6	CASSLAGASGANVLTF
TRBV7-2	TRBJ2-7	CASSSGSGRAYEQYF
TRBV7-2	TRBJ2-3	CASSSDLTGGANTQYF
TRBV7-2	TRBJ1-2	CASSLDLSLGYGYTF
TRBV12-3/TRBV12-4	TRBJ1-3	CASSLNSGNTIYF
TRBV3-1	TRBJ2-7	CASSQDPAGDYEQYF
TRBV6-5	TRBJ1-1	CASSYLGRDTEAFF
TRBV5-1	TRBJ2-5	CASSWLTSRQETQYF
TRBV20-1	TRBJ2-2	CSARRLAGAGELFF
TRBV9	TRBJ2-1	CASSVVGTGNEQFF
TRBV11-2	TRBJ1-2	CASSHPGGPTGYTF